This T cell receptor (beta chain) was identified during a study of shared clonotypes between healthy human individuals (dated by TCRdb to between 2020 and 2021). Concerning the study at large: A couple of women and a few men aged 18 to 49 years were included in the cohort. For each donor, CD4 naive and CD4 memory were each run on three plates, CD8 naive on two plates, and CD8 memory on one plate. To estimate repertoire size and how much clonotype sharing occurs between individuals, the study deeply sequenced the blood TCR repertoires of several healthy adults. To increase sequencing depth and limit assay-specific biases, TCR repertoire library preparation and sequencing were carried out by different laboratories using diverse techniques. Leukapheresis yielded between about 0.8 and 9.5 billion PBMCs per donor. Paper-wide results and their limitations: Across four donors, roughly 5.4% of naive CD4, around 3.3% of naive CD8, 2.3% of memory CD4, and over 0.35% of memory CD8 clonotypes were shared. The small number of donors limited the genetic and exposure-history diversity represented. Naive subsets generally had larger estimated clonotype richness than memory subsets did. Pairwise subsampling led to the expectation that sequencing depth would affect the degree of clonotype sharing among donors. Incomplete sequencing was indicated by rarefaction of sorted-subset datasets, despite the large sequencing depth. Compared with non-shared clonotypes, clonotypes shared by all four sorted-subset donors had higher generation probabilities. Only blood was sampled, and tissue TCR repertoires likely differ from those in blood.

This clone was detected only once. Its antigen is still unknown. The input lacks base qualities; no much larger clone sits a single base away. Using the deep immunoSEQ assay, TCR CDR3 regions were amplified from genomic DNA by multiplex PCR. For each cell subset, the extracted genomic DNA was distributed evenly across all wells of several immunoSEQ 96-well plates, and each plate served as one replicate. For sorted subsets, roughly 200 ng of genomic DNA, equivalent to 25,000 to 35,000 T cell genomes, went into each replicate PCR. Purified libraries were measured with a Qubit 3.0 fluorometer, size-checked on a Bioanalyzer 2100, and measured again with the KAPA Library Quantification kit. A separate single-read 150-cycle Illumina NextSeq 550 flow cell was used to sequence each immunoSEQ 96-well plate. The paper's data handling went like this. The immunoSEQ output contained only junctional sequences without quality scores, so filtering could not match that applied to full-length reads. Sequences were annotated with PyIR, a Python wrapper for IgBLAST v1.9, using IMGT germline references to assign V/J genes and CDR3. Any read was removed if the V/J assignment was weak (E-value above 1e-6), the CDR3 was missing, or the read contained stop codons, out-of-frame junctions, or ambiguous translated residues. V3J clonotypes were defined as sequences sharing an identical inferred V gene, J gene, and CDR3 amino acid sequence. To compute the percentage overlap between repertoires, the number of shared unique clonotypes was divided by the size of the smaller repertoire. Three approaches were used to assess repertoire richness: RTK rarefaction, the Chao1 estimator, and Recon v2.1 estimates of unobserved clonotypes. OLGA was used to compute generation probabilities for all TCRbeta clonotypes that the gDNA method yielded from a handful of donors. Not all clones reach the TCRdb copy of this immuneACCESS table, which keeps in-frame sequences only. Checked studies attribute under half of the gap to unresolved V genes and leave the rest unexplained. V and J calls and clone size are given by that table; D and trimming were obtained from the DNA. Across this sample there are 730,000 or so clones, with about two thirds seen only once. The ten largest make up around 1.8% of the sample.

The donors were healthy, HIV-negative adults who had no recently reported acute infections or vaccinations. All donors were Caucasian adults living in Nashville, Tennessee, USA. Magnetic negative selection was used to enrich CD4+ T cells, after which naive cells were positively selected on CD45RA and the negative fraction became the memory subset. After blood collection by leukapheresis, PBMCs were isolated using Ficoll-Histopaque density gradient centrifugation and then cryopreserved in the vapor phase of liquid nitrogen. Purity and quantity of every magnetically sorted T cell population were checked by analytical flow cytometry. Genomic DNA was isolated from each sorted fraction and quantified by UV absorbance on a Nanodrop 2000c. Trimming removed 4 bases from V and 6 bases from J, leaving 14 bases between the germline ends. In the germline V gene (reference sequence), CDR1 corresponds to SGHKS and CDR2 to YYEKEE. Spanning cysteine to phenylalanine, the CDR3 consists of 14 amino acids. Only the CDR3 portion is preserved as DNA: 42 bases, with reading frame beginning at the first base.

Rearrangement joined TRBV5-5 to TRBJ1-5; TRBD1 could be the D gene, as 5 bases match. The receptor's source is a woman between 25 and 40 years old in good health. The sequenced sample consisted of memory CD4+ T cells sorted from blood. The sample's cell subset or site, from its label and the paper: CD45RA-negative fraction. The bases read TGTGCCAGCAGCCCGGGGACCTCGGGTCAGCCCCAGCATTTT. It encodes CASSPGTSGQPQHF.